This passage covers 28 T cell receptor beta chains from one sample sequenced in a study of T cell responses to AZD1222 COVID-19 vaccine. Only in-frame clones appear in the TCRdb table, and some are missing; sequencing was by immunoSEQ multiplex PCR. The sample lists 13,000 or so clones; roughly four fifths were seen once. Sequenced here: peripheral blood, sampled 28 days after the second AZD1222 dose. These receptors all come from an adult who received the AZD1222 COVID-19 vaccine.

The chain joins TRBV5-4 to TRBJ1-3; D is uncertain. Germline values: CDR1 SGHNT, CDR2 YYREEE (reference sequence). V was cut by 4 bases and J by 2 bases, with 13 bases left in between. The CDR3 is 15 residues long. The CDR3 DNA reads TGTGCCAGCAGCGCAACCGGTTTAACTGGAAACACCATATATTTT. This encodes CASSATGLTGNTIYF.

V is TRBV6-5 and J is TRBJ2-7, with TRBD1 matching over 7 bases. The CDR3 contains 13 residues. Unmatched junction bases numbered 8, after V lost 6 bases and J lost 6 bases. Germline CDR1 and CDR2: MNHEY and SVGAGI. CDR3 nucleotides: TGTGCCAGCAGAAGAACAGGGGCCAGCGAGCAGTACTTC. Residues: CASRRTGASEQYF.

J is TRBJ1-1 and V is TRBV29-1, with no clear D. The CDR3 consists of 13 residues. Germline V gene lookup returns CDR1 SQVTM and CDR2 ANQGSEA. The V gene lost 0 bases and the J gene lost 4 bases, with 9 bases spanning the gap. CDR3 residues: CSVEDKGGTEAFF. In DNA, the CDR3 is TGCAGCGTTGAAGACAAGGGAGGCACTGAAGCTTTCTTT.

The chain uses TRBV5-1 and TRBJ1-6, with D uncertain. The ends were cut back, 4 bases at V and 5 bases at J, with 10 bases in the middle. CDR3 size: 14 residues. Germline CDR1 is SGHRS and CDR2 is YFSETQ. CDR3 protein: CASSEQRDNSPLHF. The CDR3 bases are TGCGCCAGCAGCGAACAGAGAGATAATTCACCCCTCCACTTT.

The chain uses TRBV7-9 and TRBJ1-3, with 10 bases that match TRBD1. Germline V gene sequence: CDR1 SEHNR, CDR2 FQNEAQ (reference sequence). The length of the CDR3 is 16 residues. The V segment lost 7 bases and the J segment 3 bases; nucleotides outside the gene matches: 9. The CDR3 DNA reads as TGTGCCAGCACCTCAGGGACAGGGGTGGTTGGAAACACCATATATTTT. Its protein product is CASTSGTGVVGNTIYF.

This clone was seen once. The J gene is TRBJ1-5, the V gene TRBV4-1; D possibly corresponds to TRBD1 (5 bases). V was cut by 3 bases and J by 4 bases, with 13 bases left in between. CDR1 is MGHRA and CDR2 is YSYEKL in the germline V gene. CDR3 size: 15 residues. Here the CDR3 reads CASSHQWGPNQPQHF. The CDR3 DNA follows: TGCGCCAGCAGCCACCAATGGGGCCCTAATCAGCCCCAGCATTTT.

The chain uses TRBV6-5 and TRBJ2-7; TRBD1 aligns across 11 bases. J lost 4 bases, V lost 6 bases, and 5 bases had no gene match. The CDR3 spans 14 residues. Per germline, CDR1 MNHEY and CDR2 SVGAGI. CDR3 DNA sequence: TGTGCCAGCAGCCGGGACAGGGGGTCGTACGAGCAGTACTTC. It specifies CASSRDRGSYEQYF.

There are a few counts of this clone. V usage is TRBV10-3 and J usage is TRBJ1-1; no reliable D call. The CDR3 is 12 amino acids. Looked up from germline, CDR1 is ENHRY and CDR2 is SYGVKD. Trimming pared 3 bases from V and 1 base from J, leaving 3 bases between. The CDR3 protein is CAISDQNTEAFF. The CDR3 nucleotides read TGTGCCATCAGTGACCAGAACACTGAAGCTTTCTTT.

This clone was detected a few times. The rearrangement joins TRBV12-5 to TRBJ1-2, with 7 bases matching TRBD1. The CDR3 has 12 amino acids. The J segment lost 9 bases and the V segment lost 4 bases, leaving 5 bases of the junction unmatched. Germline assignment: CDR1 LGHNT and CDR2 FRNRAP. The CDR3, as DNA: TGTGCTAGTGGTTGGGGCAGGGGGAGCTACACCTTC. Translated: CASGWGRGSYTF.

CDR3 nucleotide sequence: TGTGCCAGCAGCCAAGGAGGTCAAGGAGTCCCCCCCTACAATGAGCAGTTCTTC. Amino acid sequence: CASSQGGQGVPPYNEQFF. The V gene is TRBV14, the J gene TRBJ2-1; D remains unclear. Trimming shortened V by 1 base and J by 2 bases, and 18 bases separated the two germline ends. The germline gives CDR1 SGHDN, CDR2 FVKESK. The CDR3 is 18 amino acids.

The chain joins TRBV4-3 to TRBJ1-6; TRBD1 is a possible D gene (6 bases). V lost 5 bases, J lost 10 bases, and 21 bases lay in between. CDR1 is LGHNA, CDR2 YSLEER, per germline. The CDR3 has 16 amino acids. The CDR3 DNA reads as TGCGCCAGCAGCACCCAGGACAACAGGGTGGACTCACCCCTCCACTTT. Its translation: CASSTQDNRVDSPLHF.

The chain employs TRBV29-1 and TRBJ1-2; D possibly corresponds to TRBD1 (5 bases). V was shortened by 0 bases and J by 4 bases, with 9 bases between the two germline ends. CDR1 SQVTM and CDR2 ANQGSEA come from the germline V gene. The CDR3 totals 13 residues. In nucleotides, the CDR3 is TGCAGCGTTGAAGATGGCCAGGGCTATGGCTACACCTTC. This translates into CSVEDGQGYGYTF.

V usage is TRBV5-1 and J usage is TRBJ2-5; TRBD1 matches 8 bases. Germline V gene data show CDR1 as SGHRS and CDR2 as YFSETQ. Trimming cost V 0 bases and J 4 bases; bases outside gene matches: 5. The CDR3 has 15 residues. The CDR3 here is CASSLALGQAETQYF. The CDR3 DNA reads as TGCGCCAGCAGCTTGGCCTTGGGACAGGCAGAGACCCAGTACTTC.

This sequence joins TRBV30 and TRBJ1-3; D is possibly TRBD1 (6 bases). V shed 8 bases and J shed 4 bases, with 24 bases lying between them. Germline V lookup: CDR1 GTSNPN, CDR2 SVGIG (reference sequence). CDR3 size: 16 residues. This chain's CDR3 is CARQAPGGGFGNTIYF. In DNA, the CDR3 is TGTGCCAGACAGGCCCCCGGGGGGGGCTTCGGAAACACCATATATTTT.

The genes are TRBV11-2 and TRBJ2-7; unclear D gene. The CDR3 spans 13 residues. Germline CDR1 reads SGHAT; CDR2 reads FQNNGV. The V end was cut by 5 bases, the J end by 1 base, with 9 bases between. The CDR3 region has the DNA TGTGCCAGCAGCCCCCCGGAGTCCTACGAGCAGTACTTC. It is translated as CASSPPESYEQYF. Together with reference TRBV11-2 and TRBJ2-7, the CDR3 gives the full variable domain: EAGVAQSPRYKIIEKRQSVAFWCNPISGHATLYWYQQILGQGPKLLIQFQNNGVVDDSQLPKDRFSAERLKGVDSTLKIQPAKLEDSAVYLCASSPPESYEQYFGPGTRLTVT.

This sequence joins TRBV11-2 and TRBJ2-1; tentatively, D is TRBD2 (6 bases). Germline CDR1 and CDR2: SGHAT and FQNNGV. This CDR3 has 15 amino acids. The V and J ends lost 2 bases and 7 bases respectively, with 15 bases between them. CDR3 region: CASSLLPGRRNEQFF. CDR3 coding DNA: TGTGCCAGCAGCTTACTCCCGGGGAGGAGGAATGAGCAGTTCTTC.

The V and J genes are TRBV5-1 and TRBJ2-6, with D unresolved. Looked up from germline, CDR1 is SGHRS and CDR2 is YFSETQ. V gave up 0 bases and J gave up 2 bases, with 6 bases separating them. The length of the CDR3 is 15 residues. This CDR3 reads CASSLGQPGANVLTF. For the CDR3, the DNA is TGCGCCAGCAGCTTGGGCCAGCCTGGGGCCAACGTCCTGACTTTC. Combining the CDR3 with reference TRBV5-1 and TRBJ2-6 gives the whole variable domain KAGVTQTPRYLIKTRGQQVTLSCSPISGHRSVSWYQQTPGQGLQFLFEYFSETQRNKGNFPGRFSGRQFSNSRSEMNVSTLELGDSALYLCASSLGQPGANVLTFGAGSRLTVL.

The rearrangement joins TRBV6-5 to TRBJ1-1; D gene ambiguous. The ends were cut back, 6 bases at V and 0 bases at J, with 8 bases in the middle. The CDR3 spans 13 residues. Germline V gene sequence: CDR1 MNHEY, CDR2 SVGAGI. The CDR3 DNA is TGTGCCAGCAGCCGAACCATGAACACTGAAGCTTTCTTT. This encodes CASSRTMNTEAFF.

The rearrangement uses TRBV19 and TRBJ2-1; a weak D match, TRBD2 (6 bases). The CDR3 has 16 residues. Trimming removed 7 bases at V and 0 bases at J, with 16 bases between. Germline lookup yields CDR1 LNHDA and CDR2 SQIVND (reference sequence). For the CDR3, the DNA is TGTGCCAGTACCGCTAGAGTGGGGGGCTCCTACAATGAGCAGTTCTTC. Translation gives CASTARVGGSYNEQFF.

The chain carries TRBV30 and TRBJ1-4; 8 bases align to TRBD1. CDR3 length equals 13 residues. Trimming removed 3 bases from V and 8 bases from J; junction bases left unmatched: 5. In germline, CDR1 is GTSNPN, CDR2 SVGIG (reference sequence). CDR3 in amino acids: CAWRQGVGEKLFF. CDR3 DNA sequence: TGTGCCTGGAGACAGGGGGTAGGAGAAAAACTGTTTTTT.

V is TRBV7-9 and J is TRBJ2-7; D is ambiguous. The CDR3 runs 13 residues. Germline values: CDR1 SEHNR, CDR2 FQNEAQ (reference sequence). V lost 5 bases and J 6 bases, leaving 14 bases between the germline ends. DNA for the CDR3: TGTGCCAGCAGCCCGGACGGGTCGGGCGAGCAGTACTTC. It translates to CASSPDGSGEQYF. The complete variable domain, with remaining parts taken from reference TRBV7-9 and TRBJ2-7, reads DTGVSQNPRHKITKRGQNVTFRCDPISEHNRLYWYRQTLGQGPEFLTYFQNEAQLEKSRLLSDRFSAERPKGSFSTLEIQRTEQGDSAMYLCASSPDGSGEQYFGPGTRLTVT.

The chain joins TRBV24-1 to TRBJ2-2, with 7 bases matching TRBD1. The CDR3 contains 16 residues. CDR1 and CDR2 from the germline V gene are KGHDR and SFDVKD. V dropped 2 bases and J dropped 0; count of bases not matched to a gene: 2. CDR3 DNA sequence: TGTGCCACCAGTGATTCTGGGACAGCGAACACCGGGGAGCTGTTTTTT. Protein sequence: CATSDSGTANTGELFF.

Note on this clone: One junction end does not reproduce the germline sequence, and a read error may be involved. The CDR3 loop is CASRQGGSYYDYTF. The CDR3 region has the DNA TGCGCCAGCCGCCAGGGCGGGTCGTATTATGACTACACCTTC. The rearrangement joins TRBV5-1 to TRBJ1-2, with D possibly matching TRBD1 (5 bases). CDR1 SGHRS and CDR2 YFSETQ come from the germline V gene. The CDR3 runs to 14 residues.

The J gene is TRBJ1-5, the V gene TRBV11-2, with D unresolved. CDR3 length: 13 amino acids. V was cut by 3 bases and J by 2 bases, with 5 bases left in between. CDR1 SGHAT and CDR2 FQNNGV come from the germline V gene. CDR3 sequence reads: CASSFQGNQPQHF. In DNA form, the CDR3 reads TGTGCCAGCAGCTTCCAGGGCAATCAGCCCCAGCATTTT.

CDR3 loop: CSVEGGADTQYF. The CDR3 nucleotides are TGCAGCGTTGAGGGGGGGGCAGATACGCAGTATTTT. The rearrangement joins TRBV29-1 to TRBJ2-3; 7 bases agree with TRBD2. V shed 3 bases, J shed 4 bases, and the junction held 1 base outside the gene matches. The length of the CDR3 is 12 residues. Germline assignment: CDR1 SQVTM and CDR2 ANQGSEA.

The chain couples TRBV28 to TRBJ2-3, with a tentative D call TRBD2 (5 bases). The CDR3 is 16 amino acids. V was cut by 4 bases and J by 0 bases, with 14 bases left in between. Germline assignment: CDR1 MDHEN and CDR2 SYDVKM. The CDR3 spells CASSSADYQSTDTQYF. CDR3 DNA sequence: TGTGCCAGCAGTTCTGCCGACTACCAAAGCACAGATACGCAGTATTTT.

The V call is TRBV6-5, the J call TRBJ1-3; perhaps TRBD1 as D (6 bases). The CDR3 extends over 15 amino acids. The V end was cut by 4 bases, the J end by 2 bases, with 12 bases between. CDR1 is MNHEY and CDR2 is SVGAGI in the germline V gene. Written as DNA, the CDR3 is TGTGCCAGCAGTTGGGGGGCCTACCCTGGAAACACCATATATTTT. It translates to CASSWGAYPGNTIYF.

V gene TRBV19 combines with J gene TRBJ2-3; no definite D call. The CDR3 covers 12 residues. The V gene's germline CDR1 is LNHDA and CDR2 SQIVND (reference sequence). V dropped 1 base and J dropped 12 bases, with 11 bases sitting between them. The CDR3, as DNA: TGTGCCAGTAGTATAGTGGACCACGGTCAGTATTTT. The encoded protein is CASSIVDHGQYF.